This paragraph reports one T cell receptor (beta chain). There is no known antigen for this receptor. Base qualities are not recorded, but no much larger clone differs from it by a single base. This same CDR3 is encoded by further DNA sequences in the sample. This sample was included in a study of blood T cell repertoires in COVID-19 (dated by TCRdb to 2020 to 2021). About the study as a whole: Samples from collaborators originated in the United States, Italy and Spain and spanned both the acute and convalescent phases of COVID-19. The prospective study material was composed of cDNA or gDNA derived from T cells, B-cell-depleted T cells, or PBMCs. Subjects who had been exposed to COVID-19, were actively infected with it, or had recovered from it provided the deeply sampled blood TCRbeta repertoires that made up the dataset. The repertoires were released in a freely available public database meant as a resource for research on the immune response to SARS-CoV-2. Samples were obtained from the ongoing ImmuneRACE study (first 160 participants) and from approximately 1,200 subjects provided by 6 global collaborators. A de-identified subject ID, COVID-19 status, age in years and sex were almost always included in the sample metadata. HLA class I and class II types, where available, came from metadata supplied by the sample provider rather than from assay-based typing.

One collaborating source in Seattle enrolled patients while the patients were actively infected and followed the patients over time throughout the course of disease. Collaborating institutions collected whole blood in K2EDTA tubes following their own protocols. Collaborator samples were shipped for TCRbeta analysis as frozen whole blood, isolated PBMCs, or DNA extracted from either sample type. The immunoSEQ Assay, a bias-controlled multiplex PCR, was used to amplify TCRbeta CDR3 regions from genomic DNA. The paper's processing steps were these. The number of nucleated cells in each sample was estimated from the amplification of reference gene primers within the assay. To quantify the absolute abundance of each unique TCRbeta CDR3 rearrangement, sequence reads were collapsed and filtered. Productive Simpson clonality was computed per sample as the square root of Simpson's diversity index over productive rearrangements. TCRdb holds this immuneACCESS table with in-frame rearrangements only. Some clones are missing; in checked studies, unresolved V genes explain under half, and the rest has no known cause. Clonal size and the V and J genes are those of that table, whereas D and trimming came from the DNA. This sample has roughly 290,000 clones in its table, and roughly 80% of those were observed once. Together, the top ten hold 15% to 18% of the sample.

General conclusions and limits of the study: The amount of clinical and demographic metadata varied by source and participant and was provided uncurated.

The material sequenced was peripheral blood. The receptor was isolated from a person aged 70 to 85 with COVID-19, enrolled during active disease.

The CDR3 loop reads CASRTGYSNQPQHF. In nucleotides, the sequence is TGTGCCAGCAGGACAGGGTATAGCAATCAGCCCCAGCATTTT. The sequence is built from TRBV6-5 and TRBJ1-5; 7 of the junction bases match TRBD1. Including cysteine and phenylalanine, the CDR3 has 14 amino acids. CDR3 DNA only is kept here, 42 bases in frame from base 1. V is pruned by 6 bases and J by 0 bases, leaving 2 bases of the junction without a gene match. CDR1 and CDR2, looked up from the germline V gene, are MNHEY and SVGAGI.